Following are 19 T cell receptor beta chains from one sample sequenced in a study of blood T cell repertoires in COVID-19 (dated by TCRdb to the early 2020s). The receptor library was made with the immunoSEQ multiplex PCR assay. Sourced from immuneACCESS, this table was stored by TCRdb with only in-frame sequences that have V and J called. A share of the clones is absent; for the studies checked, an unresolved V gene accounts for under half, and the remainder has no known explanation. The sample table contains about 120,000 clones; only one count was recorded for about 80% of them. Of the sample, around 6.6% is held by the ten largest clones. Material for sequencing was peripheral blood. These receptors were obtained from a man between 65 and 79 years old with acute or convalescent COVID-19.

V and J are TRBV7-3 and TRBJ2-2; perhaps TRBD1 as D (5 bases). CDR3 length equals 16 residues. The V gene's germline CDR1 is SGHTA and CDR2 FQGTGA. V lost 0 bases and J lost 1, with 9 bases in between. CDR3 loop: CASSLTGPLNTGELFF. CDR3 in DNA: TGTGCCAGCAGCTTAACGGGGCCGCTGAACACCGGGGAGCTGTTTTTT.

V is TRBV21-1 and J is TRBJ2-2; TRBD1, as called in the table, went unchecked against the DNA. TRBV21-1 is a pseudogene segment. CDR3 length equals 15 residues. The CDR3 coding sequence is TGTGCCAGCAGCAAAGGCGCCAGGTACAGGGGGGAGCTGTTTTTT. Protein: CASSKGARYRGELFF.

DNA for the CDR3: TGTGCCAGCAGCCAAGGGGGGCCGACCGAAGCTTTCTTT. This encodes CASSQGGPTEAFF. This chain joins TRBV14 and TRBJ1-1; TRBD1 might be the D (6 bases). The CDR3 covers 13 residues. Germline CDR1 is SGHDN and CDR2 is FVKESK. The V gene lost 1 base and the J gene lost 8 bases, with 11 bases spanning the gap.

This clone was observed a single time. The J gene is TRBJ1-6, the V gene TRBV18, with D unclear. The germline gives CDR1 KGHSH, CDR2 LQKENI. V lost 2 bases and J lost 0, with 5 bases in between. The length of the CDR3 is 15 residues. The CDR3 DNA reads as TGTGCCAGCTCACCAGGCAGCTCCTATAATTCACCCCTCCACTTT. Translation: CASSPGSSYNSPLHF.

This clone has just a few counts. This chain links TRBV4-1 with TRBJ2-2, with TRBD1 matching over 12 bases. The V gene end was trimmed by 1 base and the J gene end by 1 base; junction bases not matched to a gene: 13. Per the germline V gene, CDR1 is MGHRA and CDR2 is YSYEKL. There are 21 residues in the CDR3. The CDR3 sequence is CASSQVEGWDRGPQNTGELFF. CDR3 DNA sequence: TGCGCCAGCAGCCAAGTCGAGGGCTGGGACAGGGGGCCACAGAACACCGGGGAGCTGTTTTTT.

V gene TRBV15 combines with J gene TRBJ1-2; tentative D call: TRBD1 (6 bases). The CDR3 runs 17 residues. The germline CDR1 and CDR2 sequences are LNHNV and YYDKDF (reference sequence). Deletions cut 0 bases from V and 5 bases from J, with 19 bases between. The CDR3 DNA sequence: TGTGCCACCAGCAGAGATAGGGTGTCAGGGGCCCTATATGGCTACACCTTC. This sequence encodes CATSRDRVSGALYGYTF.

The chain carries TRBV30 and TRBJ1-2, with TRBD1 as a possible D gene (5 bases). Germline CDR1 reads GTSNPN; CDR2 reads SVGIG (reference sequence). Trimming took off 8 bases at V and 4 bases at J, with 20 bases between the two ends. This CDR3 comprises 14 residues. The CDR3 region is CATTPLTATYGYTF. The CDR3 nucleotides read TGTGCCACGACCCCGCTGACAGCTACCTATGGCTACACCTTC.

V is TRBV6-2 or TRBV6-3 and J is TRBJ1-1; D is uncertain. Trimming left V 5 bases short and J 7 bases short, with 14 bases between. This CDR3 has 13 amino acids. CDR1 MNHEY and CDR2 SVGEGT come from the germline V gene. Here the CDR3 DNA reads TGTGCCAGCAGTCAGATCGGACTCCATGAAGCTTTCTTT. Its protein product is CASSQIGLHEAFF.

The chain employs TRBV3-1 (or the pseudogene TRBV3-2) and TRBJ2-2; 7 bases align to TRBD1. CDR1 is LGHDT, CDR2 YNNKEL, per germline (reference sequence). The CDR3 runs 15 residues. The trim removed 3 bases at V and 4 bases at J, leaving 5 bases unmatched. The CDR3 loop is CASSHDRESTGELFF. CDR3 sequence (DNA): TGTGCCAGCAGCCACGACAGGGAGTCCACCGGGGAGCTGTTTTTT.

V usage is TRBV2 and J usage is TRBJ1-6, with 9 bases that match TRBD1. CDR3 length: 13 amino acids. Looked up from germline, CDR1 is SNHLY and CDR2 is FYNNEI. Trimming removed 6 bases from V and 9 bases from J; junction bases left unmatched: 3. In DNA, the CDR3 is TGTGCCAGCAGGGGACAGGGAAGTTCACCCCTCCACTTT. It translates to CASRGQGSSPLHF. Full variable domain (remainder filled in from reference TRBV2 and TRBJ1-6): EPEVTQTPSHQVTQMGQEVILRCVPISNHLYFYWYRQILGQKVEFLVSFYNNEISEKSEIFDDQFSVERPDGSNFTLKIRSTKLEDSAMYFCASRGQGSSPLHFGNGTRLTVT.

This sequence joins TRBV19 and TRBJ2-1; TRBD2 agrees at 10 bases. Trimming took 3 bases from V and 9 from J; bases not matched to a gene: 8. The V gene's germline CDR1 is LNHDA and CDR2 SQIVND (reference sequence). The CDR3 loop spans 15 amino acids. CDR3 region: CASSIQRGGLGEQFF. Written as DNA, the CDR3 is TGTGCCAGTAGTATTCAGCGGGGGGGCCTCGGTGAGCAGTTCTTC.

The V gene is TRBV11-3, the J gene TRBJ2-1; 7 nucleotides line up with TRBD1. Germline-derived CDR1 and CDR2 are SGHNT and YENEEA. The V gene end was trimmed by 4 bases and the J gene end by 3 bases; junction bases not matched to a gene: 15. This CDR3 has 18 amino acids. CDR3 DNA: TGTGCCAGCAGCTCAAACCCCCTAGGACAGGCGAACTACAATGAGCAGTTCTTC. As protein: CASSSNPLGQANYNEQFF.

This chain uses TRBV19 with TRBJ2-3; perhaps TRBD2 as D (6 bases). In germline, CDR1 is LNHDA, CDR2 SQIVND (reference sequence). CDR3 length: 14 residues. V was cut by 4 bases and J by 2 bases, with 10 bases left in between. The CDR3 is CASSTREYTDTQYF. The CDR3, as DNA: TGTGCCAGTAGTACTCGGGAGTACACAGATACGCAGTATTTT.

This clone came up a few times. V gene TRBV2 combines with J gene TRBJ2-3; D gene uncertain. Germline CDR1 and CDR2: SNHLY and FYNNEI. V was clipped by 6 bases and J by 3 bases, with 13 bases between them. The CDR3 contains 14 residues. CDR3 amino acids: CASSLSWSTDTQYF. The CDR3 DNA reads TGTGCCAGCAGCCTATCGTGGAGTACAGATACGCAGTATTTT.

The V call is TRBV5-5, the J call TRBJ1-1, with 10 nucleotides matching TRBD1. Germline CDR1 is SGHKS and CDR2 is YYEKEE (reference sequence). V lost 4 bases to trimming and J lost 1 base; unmatched junction nucleotides: 7. The CDR3 extends over 16 amino acids. CDR3 in DNA: TGTGCCAGCAGCCCGATCTGGGACAGGGGGAACACTGAAGCTTTCTTT. Translation gives CASSPIWDRGNTEAFF.

The chain uses TRBV19 and TRBJ2-2; no clear D. V was trimmed by 3 bases and J by 1 base, leaving 9 bases between them. From germline, CDR1 is LNHDA and CDR2 SQIVND (reference sequence). The CDR3 is made up of 15 amino acids. The CDR3: CASSMAQWNTGELFF. CDR3 nucleotides: TGTGCCAGTAGTATGGCTCAGTGGAACACCGGGGAGCTGTTTTTT.

The chain combines TRBV4-1 with TRBJ2-1; the match to TRBD1 covers 9 bases. The CDR3 is 20 residues long. Per the germline V gene, CDR1 is MGHRA and CDR2 is YSYEKL. J lost 0 bases, V lost 4 bases, and 16 bases had no gene match. The CDR3 is CASSRPPGQGFDGSYNEQFF. CDR3 DNA sequence: TGCGCCAGCAGCCGACCTCCGGGACAGGGTTTTGATGGCTCCTACAATGAGCAGTTCTTC.

The chain uses TRBV21-1 and TRBJ2-5; no DNA check was done on the table's D call, TRBD1. TRBV21-1 is given as a pseudogene. CDR3 length equals 15 residues. The CDR3 DNA is TGTGCCAGCAGCATTGGGCCACAGGGGTTGGAGACCCAGTACTTC. It translates to CASSIGPQGLETQYF.

The rearrangement links TRBV6-5 to TRBJ1-4, with 9 bases that match TRBD1. The CDR3 is 14 residues long. V lost 6 bases to trimming and J lost 5 bases; unmatched junction nucleotides: 4. The germline CDR1 and CDR2 sequences are MNHEY and SVGAGI. The CDR3 reads CASSRTGANEKLFF. CDR3 bases: TGTGCCAGCAGCCGGACAGGGGCGAATGAAAAACTGTTTTTT.